These 12 T cell receptor beta chains originate from one sample sequenced in a study of blood T cell repertoires in COVID-19. Data came from immunoSEQ multiplex PCR; TCRdb stores just in-frame clones and leaves some out. Altogether roughly 460,000 clones are present, roughly 90% being singletons, with the ten largest covering around 0.92%. Sequences were obtained from peripheral blood. The receptor set was obtained from a man aged 18 to 29 with COVID-19, enrolled during active disease.

V is TRBV6-1 and J is TRBJ2-7, with D perhaps matching TRBD2 (5 bases). This CDR3 spans 15 amino acids. CDR1 and CDR2 (germline): MNHNS, SASEGT. Trimming removed 6 bases from V and 3 bases from J, with 18 bases in between. Here the CDR3 DNA reads TGTGCCAGCAGAGTTAGAAGAGGGATCGGCTACGAGCAGTACTTC. Residues: CASRVRRGIGYEQYF.

This rearrangement joins TRBV19 to TRBJ2-1; TRBD1 aligns across 8 bases. V shed 2 bases, J shed 10 bases, and the junction held 13 bases outside the gene matches. From germline, CDR1 is LNHDA and CDR2 SQIVND (reference sequence). The CDR3 spans 16 residues. DNA for the CDR3: TGTGCCAGTAGTATAATATCCAGGGGGCAGTTAGCGGAGCAGTTCTTC. Translation: CASSIISRGQLAEQFF.

V gene TRBV12-3 or TRBV12-4 combines with J gene TRBJ1-6, with D hard to call. The CDR3 sequence is 12 residues long. Trimming pared 4 bases from V and 9 bases from J, leaving 7 bases between. CDR3 residues: CASSSPLSPLHF. The CDR3 DNA reads as TGTGCCAGCAGTTCCCCCCTTTCACCCCTCCACTTT.

The chain joins TRBV11-2 to TRBJ2-7, with TRBD2 matching over 11 bases. This CDR3 contains 18 residues. The J segment lost 1 base and the V segment lost 4 bases, leaving 12 bases of the junction unmatched. Germline V gives CDR1 SGHAT, CDR2 FQNNGV. The CDR3 sequence: CASSSAPGLAALSYEQYF. The CDR3 coding sequence is TGTGCCAGCAGCTCCGCCCCGGGACTAGCGGCCCTATCCTACGAGCAGTACTTC. The whole variable domain, filled in from reference TRBV11-2 and TRBJ2-7, reads EAGVAQSPRYKIIEKRQSVAFWCNPISGHATLYWYQQILGQGPKLLIQFQNNGVVDDSQLPKDRFSAERLKGVDSTLKIQPAKLEDSAVYLCASSSAPGLAALSYEQYFGPGTRLTVT.

V and J are TRBV6-5 and TRBJ2-2; 8 bases are a match to TRBD2. The CDR3 extends over 15 amino acids. V trimming: 0 bases; J trimming: 5 bases; junction bases outside the gene matches: 2. Germline-derived CDR1 and CDR2 are MNHEY and SVGAGI. CDR3 amino acids: CASSYSAGVTGELFF. For the CDR3, the DNA is TGTGCCAGCAGTTACTCAGCGGGAGTGACCGGGGAGCTGTTTTTT.

This chain uses TRBV15 with TRBJ2-2; 10 positions agree with TRBD2. The junction had 5 bases not matched to a gene; V was cut back by 1 base and J by 3 bases. Germline values: CDR1 LNHNV, CDR2 YYDKDF (reference sequence). CDR3 size: 17 residues. The CDR3 DNA reads as TGTGCCACCAGCAGAGCTCCCGGGACTAGCGACACCGGGGAGCTGTTTTTT. It specifies CATSRAPGTSDTGELFF.

This clone was recorded once. J is TRBJ2-1 and V is TRBV7-2, with 9 positions matching TRBD2. With V trimmed by 3 bases and J by 8 bases, 8 bases remained unmatched. Germline V gene data show CDR1 as SGHTA and CDR2 as FQGNSA. There are 15 residues in the CDR3. The CDR3 here is CASSLTSGFGDEQFF. CDR3 DNA: TGTGCCAGCAGCTTGACTAGCGGCTTTGGGGATGAGCAGTTCTTC.

The genes are TRBV6-2 or TRBV6-3 and TRBJ2-1; D perhaps matches TRBD1 (5 bases). The length of the CDR3 is 15 residues. Trimming pared 2 bases from V and 1 base from J, leaving 9 bases between. Germline lookup yields CDR1 MNHEY and CDR2 SVGEGT. CDR3 residues: CASSYRGWSYNEQFF. In nucleotides, the CDR3 is TGTGCCAGCAGTTACAGGGGTTGGTCCTACAATGAGCAGTTCTTC.

The V call is TRBV27, the J call TRBJ1-3; D remains ambiguous. Trimming took 3 bases from V and 2 from J, leaving 11 bases between them. This CDR3 region has 15 residues. Per germline, CDR1 MNHEY and CDR2 SMNVEV (reference sequence). The DNA of the CDR3 is TGTGCCAGCAGTTTCCCGGGGAGGGCTGGAAACACCATATATTTT. It translates to CASSFPGRAGNTIYF.

The genes are TRBV6-5 and TRBJ1-2, with D unresolved. The germline V gene has CDR1 MNHEY and CDR2 SVGAGI. The CDR3 runs 14 residues. Trimming took 4 bases from V and 4 from J, leaving 13 bases between them. The DNA of the CDR3 is TGTGCCAGCAGTTCCGACATTTCTGCCTATGGCTACACCTTC. Amino acids: CASSSDISAYGYTF.

The V and J genes are TRBV19 and TRBJ1-3; D is perhaps TRBD1 (5 bases). The germline V gene has CDR1 LNHDA and CDR2 SQIVND (reference sequence). This CDR3 contains 15 residues. Trimming left V 7 bases short and J 0 bases short, with 13 bases between. The DNA of the CDR3 is TGTGCCAGTACAGTGACAGATTACTCTGGAAACACCATATATTTT. Translating gives CASTVTDYSGNTIYF.

The V gene is TRBV6-1, the J gene TRBJ2-1; tentative D call: TRBD1 (5 bases). Germline V gene sequence: CDR1 MNHNS, CDR2 SASEGT. The CDR3 covers 16 residues. With 2 bases removed from V and 2 bases from J, the gap between germline ends came to 13 bases. In nucleotides, the CDR3 is TGTGCCAGCAGTGAATATTACCCACAGGCCTACAATGAGCAGTTCTTC. This encodes CASSEYYPQAYNEQFF.